The 24 T cell receptor beta chains in this list originate from one sample, sequenced in a study of graft-versus-host responses after intestinal transplantation. These receptors' targets are unknown. Measured with immunoSEQ multiplex PCR; TCRdb has only the in-frame clones, and not every one. In the table there are 85,000 to 100,000 clones, 92% of which are singletons. This specimen was unstimulated CD4+ T cells sorted from spleen or lymph node cells, taken before intestinal transplant. Every receptor here comes from a human donor who received an intestinal transplant.

This clone was found once. V gene TRBV6-1 combines with J gene TRBJ1-2, with 11 bases matching TRBD1. From germline, CDR1 is MNHNS and CDR2 SASEGT. The CDR3 covers 14 residues. J was trimmed by 4 bases and V by 6 bases; bases with no gene match: 4. Here the CDR3 DNA reads TGTGCCAGCAGAGGGGACAGGGGGGGCTATGGCTACACCTTC. This translates into CASRGDRGGYGYTF.

J is TRBJ2-7 and V is TRBV5-6, with 8 bases that match TRBD1. The CDR3 loop spans 13 amino acids. Per the germline V gene, CDR1 is SGHDT and CDR2 is YYEEEE. J was trimmed by 6 bases and V by 4 bases; bases with no gene match: 6. The CDR3 here is CASSLDRVSEQYF. The CDR3 DNA reads as TGTGCCAGCAGCCTGGACAGGGTTTCCGAGCAGTACTTC.

This clone was recorded once. The CDR3 is CASSQGAGGDTEAFF. CDR3 sequence (DNA): TGCGCCAGCAGCCAAGGGGCAGGCGGGGACACTGAAGCTTTCTTT. The V and J genes are TRBV4-3 and TRBJ1-1; D uncertain. The V gene's germline CDR1 is LGHNA and CDR2 YSLEER. Trimming stripped 1 base from V and 3 bases from J, with 12 bases between. The CDR3 covers 15 residues.

The chain uses TRBV5-1 and TRBJ1-1; the match to TRBD1 covers 8 bases. The germline gives CDR1 SGHRS, CDR2 YFSETQ. The CDR3 runs 12 residues. With V trimmed by 4 bases and J by 14 bases, 10 bases remained unmatched. The CDR3 protein is CASSPGQGLTFF. CDR3 coding DNA: TGCGCCAGCAGCCCAGGACAGGGCTTGACGTTCTTT.

Comments on this clone: At one end, the junction sequence differs from germline, possibly due to a read error. CDR3 DNA: TGTGCGAGCAGGGCGGGATTGGAGACCCAGTACTTC. Its protein is CASRAGLETQYF. V and J are TRBV7-8 and TRBJ2-5; tentative D call: TRBD2 (6 bases). Per the germline V gene, CDR1 is SGHVS and CDR2 is FQNEAQ. The CDR3 loop spans 12 amino acids.

This chain links TRBV10-1 with TRBJ2-5; 10 positions agree with TRBD1. The J call may not be correct, given that the DNA end is closer to TRBJ2-7. The CDR3 loop spans 16 amino acids. The V gene's germline CDR1 is WNHNN and CDR2 SYGVQD (reference sequence). The CDR3 bases are TGCGCCAGCAGTGACGGGACAGGGGAGCGCTCCTACGAGCAGTACTTC. Translating gives CASSDGTGERSYEQYF.

The chain carries TRBV5-4 and TRBJ2-3, with TRBD2 matching 9 bases. Germline V gives CDR1 SGHNT, CDR2 YYREEE (reference sequence). Trimming cost V 5 bases and J 9 bases; bases outside gene matches: 16. The CDR3 covers 16 residues. The CDR3 DNA is TGTGCCAGCAGTTCTCAACTAGCGGGCAGAGGTGGGACGCAGTATTTT. Its translation is CASSSQLAGRGGTQYF.

The V call is TRBV19, the J call TRBJ1-4, with D possibly TRBD1 on 5 matching bases. V lost 3 bases and J lost 7, with 9 bases in between. This CDR3 is 13 amino acids long. The germline gives CDR1 LNHDA, CDR2 SQIVND (reference sequence). This CDR3 is CASSIGASEKLFF. CDR3 DNA sequence: TGTGCCAGTAGTATTGGGGCGAGTGAAAAACTGTTTTTT.

The chain employs TRBV2 and TRBJ1-4; TRBD1 matches 9 bases. Germline-derived CDR1 and CDR2 are SNHLY and FYNNEI. This CDR3 comprises 15 residues. The V segment lost 6 bases and the J segment 4 bases; nucleotides outside the gene matches: 6. Written as DNA, the CDR3 is TGTGCCAGCAGCGTAGAGGGACAGGGTAATGAAAAACTGTTTTTT. Translation: CASSVEGQGNEKLFF.

The chain uses TRBV5-1 and TRBJ1-6; D perhaps matches TRBD1 (5 bases). CDR3 length equals 15 residues. Germline loops: CDR1 SGHRS, CDR2 YFSETQ. V was trimmed by 0 bases and J by 7 bases, leaving 11 bases between them. The CDR3 is CASSLVPGSNSPLHF. The CDR3 DNA follows: TGCGCCAGCAGCTTGGTCCCAGGGTCGAATTCACCCCTCCACTTT.

The rearrangement links TRBV9 to TRBJ2-3; D perhaps matches TRBD2 (5 bases). Trimming took off 0 bases at V and 0 bases at J, with 8 bases between the two ends. This CDR3 contains 15 residues. Germline values: CDR1 SGDLS, CDR2 YYNGEE. CDR3 bases: TGTGCCAGCAGCGTAGTCGGGGTTAGCACAGATACGCAGTATTTT. Its protein is CASSVVGVSTDTQYF.

The chain links TRBV7-6 to TRBJ1-4, with 7 bases identical to TRBD1. J gave up 8 bases and V 1 base, and 7 bases lay outside the gene matches. The CDR3 is 15 amino acids. CDR1 SGHVS and CDR2 FNYEAQ come from the germline V gene. CDR3 in DNA: TGTGCCAGCAGCTTAGGAAGGGGGCAGGGCGAAAAACTGTTTTTT. Protein sequence: CASSLGRGQGEKLFF.

This clone appeared a few times. The chain recombines TRBV6-5 with TRBJ1-5, with D uncertain. The CDR3 is made up of 13 amino acids. From germline, CDR1 is MNHEY and CDR2 SVGAGI. V shed 2 bases and J shed 4 bases, with 6 bases lying between them. The CDR3 bases are TGTGCCAGCAGTTACATCGTTAATCAGCCCCAGCATTTT. Protein: CASSYIVNQPQHF.

The rearrangement uses TRBV4-3 and TRBJ1-2; 7 positions agree with TRBD1. The germline gives CDR1 LGHNA, CDR2 YSLEER. With V trimmed by 3 bases and J by 2 bases, 6 bases remained unmatched. There are 15 residues in the CDR3. The CDR3 is CASSQGRTGNYGYTF. CDR3 coding DNA: TGCGCCAGCAGCCAGGGAAGGACAGGAAACTATGGCTACACCTTC.

The chain recombines TRBV21-1 with TRBJ1-5. TRBV21-1 is reported as a pseudogene. CDR3 size: 14 residues. Here the CDR3 reads CASSRLGGNQPQHF. DNA for the CDR3: TGTGCCAGCAGCCGACTCGGCGGCAATCAGCCCCAGCATTTT.

The rearrangement joins TRBV19 to TRBJ1-2; no clear D. V lost 5 bases and J 7 bases, leaving 14 bases between the germline ends. CDR1 is LNHDA and CDR2 is SQIVND in the germline V gene (reference sequence). The CDR3 is 13 residues long. The CDR3 DNA follows: TGTGCCAGTAGTTCCACCTGGGCGGGTGGCTACACCTTC. Translation gives CASSSTWAGGYTF. The complete variable domain, with remaining parts taken from reference TRBV19 and TRBJ1-2, reads DGGITQSPKYLFRKEGQNVTLSCEQNLNHDAMYWYRQDPGQGLRLIYYSQIVNDFQKGDIAEGYSVSREKKESFPLTVTSAQKNPTAFYLCASSSTWAGGYTFGSGTRLTVV.

This sequence joins TRBV28 and TRBJ1-1, with 11 bases fitting TRBD1. The CDR3 contains 14 residues. V was clipped by 6 bases and J by 7 bases; unmatched bases: 7. Germline V gene sequence: CDR1 MDHEN, CDR2 SYDVKM. Here the CDR3 reads CASRIPGQGGEAFF. For the CDR3, the DNA is TGTGCCAGCAGAATACCGGGACAGGGGGGTGAAGCTTTCTTT.

The chain couples TRBV19 to TRBJ1-1; D possibly corresponds to TRBD1 (6 bases). The CDR3 is 14 amino acids. The germline V gene encodes CDR1 LNHDA and CDR2 SQIVND (reference sequence). V was trimmed by 5 bases and J by 5 bases, leaving 15 bases between them. DNA of the CDR3: TGTGCCAGTAGTCTAATACAGGGAAGGACTGAAGCTTTCTTT. It codes for CASSLIQGRTEAFF.

V and J are TRBV4-1 and TRBJ2-2; perhaps TRBD2 as D (6 bases). Germline V gene data show CDR1 as MGHRA and CDR2 as YSYEKL. There are 16 residues in the CDR3. Trimming pared 4 bases from V and 3 bases from J, leaving 15 bases between. As DNA, the CDR3 is TGCGCCAGCAGCCCGAGAGCCGGGACTTACACCGGGGAGCTGTTTTTT. Translating gives CASSPRAGTYTGELFF.

The chain is built from TRBV19 and TRBJ2-5; 11 nucleotides line up with TRBD1. CDR3 length: 15 residues. Germline V CDR1 and CDR2: LNHDA, SQIVND (reference sequence). V shed 5 bases, J shed 5 bases, and the junction held 7 bases outside the gene matches. CDR3 residues: CASSLRDRGWETQYF. As DNA, the CDR3 is TGTGCCAGTAGTCTCCGGGACAGGGGGTGGGAGACCCAGTACTTC.

The chain joins TRBV6-5 to TRBJ1-3; D gene uncertain. V lost 6 bases and J 7 bases, leaving 16 bases between the germline ends. This CDR3 has 14 residues. The germline V gene encodes CDR1 MNHEY and CDR2 SVGAGI. This CDR3 reads CASRPRGGGNTIYF. The DNA for the CDR3 is TGTGCCAGCAGACCCCGAGGAGGAGGGAACACCATATATTTT.

CDR3 DNA sequence: TGTGCCAGCAGCTCCCGGACAGGGGGAGATACGCAGTATTTT. It yields the protein CASSSRTGGDTQYF. The chain joins TRBV5-4 to TRBJ2-3; the match to TRBD1 covers 10 bases. The CDR3 spans 14 residues. The trim removed 3 bases at V and 5 bases at J, leaving 3 bases unmatched. From germline, CDR1 is SGHNT and CDR2 YYREEE (reference sequence).

This rearrangement joins TRBV7-2 to TRBJ2-3; D unclear. In germline, CDR1 is SGHTA, CDR2 FQGNSA. V was cut by 4 bases and J by 2 bases, with 4 bases left in between. This CDR3 has 12 residues. The CDR3 bases are TGTGCCAGCAGCTCTTCCACAGATACGCAGTATTTT. Protein sequence: CASSSSTDTQYF.

The genes are TRBV15 and TRBJ2-1; D possibly corresponds to TRBD1 (6 bases). Trimming removed 3 bases from V and 4 bases from J, with 19 bases in between. Germline CDR1 and CDR2: LNHNV and YYDKDF (reference sequence). This CDR3 contains 17 residues. DNA for the CDR3: TGTGCCACCAGCAGGGCCGGGACACCTATGAGTTACAATGAGCAGTTCTTC. This sequence encodes CATSRAGTPMSYNEQFF. The full variable domain, with the rest looked up from reference TRBV15 and TRBJ2-1, is DAMVIQNPRYQVTQFGKPVTLSCSQTLNHNVMYWYQQKSSQAPKLLFHYYDKDFNNEADTPDNFQSRRPNTSFCFLDIRSPGLGDTAMYLCATSRAGTPMSYNEQFFGPGTRLTVL.